A single TCR beta chain is shown here with its context. Its antigen is unidentified. This specimen belongs to a study of cytomegalovirus exposure and HLA in healthy donors. Overall study: Clustering assigned approximately 78% of the approximately 400 genotyped donors to the Caucasian-associated ancestry cluster.

The PCR ran on 60 Vbeta and 13 Jbeta primers. Assay used: immunoSEQ multiplex PCR; TCRdb lists only in-frame clones, some missing. The data show approximately 220,000 clones, with roughly 82% seen just once and roughly 6% held by the top ten. Trimming stripped 0 bases from V and 3 bases from J, with 12 bases between. CDR1 MGHRA and CDR2 YSYEKL come from the germline V gene. The CDR3 extends over 16 amino acids. Points from the study as a whole: Later on, a genetic analysis was performed. It linked a missense variant in DCLRE1C with V- and J-gene trimming of TCR beta. Three chains linked to CMV were shown in vitro to be specific for CMV antigens.

The sequencing input was PBMCs. This rearrangement joins TRBV4-1 to TRBJ1-5; possible D gene TRBD1, 5 bases. The sequence came from a man aged 40-49 years in good health and CMV-seropositive. CDR3 bases: TGCGCCAGCAGCCAAGACTCAGGGCAGTTCAATCAGCCCCAGCATTTT. Encoded protein: CASSQDSGQFNQPQHF.